This TCR beta chain was sequenced during a study of blood T cells in healthy people across ages. Study results and caveats: TCR beta diversity, measured per million T cells, fell in a roughly linear way with age. A greater number of naive CD4+ cells and higher diversity distinguished long-lived donors from aged donors.

Each sample yielded at least 7 million isolated PBMCs. A J-beta primer mix and a sample-barcoded 5' primer were used in a second PCR of about 7 to 12 cycles. Every cDNA was tagged by a template-switch adaptor with 12 random nucleotides. TCRdb analysed the 5' RACE reads with MiXCR anew, one entry per CDR3 protein. The table has nearly 800,000 distinct CDR3 sequences, around 25% seen once. This clonotype was seen only a few times. The antigen remains undetermined. Germline CDR1 reads DFQATT; CDR2 reads SNEGSKA (reference sequence). Trimming removed 8 bases from V and 0 bases from J, with 26 bases in between. The CDR3 loop spans 18 amino acids. These data also formed part of another study, on T cells of mothers and their children.

Sequences were obtained from blood. The source of this sequence is a boy aged 10-17 years in good health. V gene TRBV20-1 combines with J gene TRBJ1-5, with D hard to call. The CDR3 DNA is TGCAGTACTACGCCGGAAGGTCGCGATTACTCTAGCAATCAGCCCCAGCATTTT. The encoded protein is CSTTPEGRDYSSNQPQHF.